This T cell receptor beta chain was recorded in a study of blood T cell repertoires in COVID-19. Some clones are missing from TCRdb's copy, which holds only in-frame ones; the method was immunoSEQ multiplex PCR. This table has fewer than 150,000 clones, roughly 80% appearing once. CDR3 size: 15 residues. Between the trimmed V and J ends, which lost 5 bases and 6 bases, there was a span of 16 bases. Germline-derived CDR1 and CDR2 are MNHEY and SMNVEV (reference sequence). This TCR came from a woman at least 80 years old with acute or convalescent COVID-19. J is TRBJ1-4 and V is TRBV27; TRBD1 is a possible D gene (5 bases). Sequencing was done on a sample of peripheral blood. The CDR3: CASSPERGYDEKLFF. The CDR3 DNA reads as TGTGCCAGCAGTCCTGAGCGGGGGTATGATGAAAAACTGTTTTTT.